One sample yielded the 8 T cell receptor beta chains listed below, sequenced in a study of shared clonotypes between healthy human individuals. Method: immunoSEQ multiplex PCR; TCRdb's copy keeps in-frame clones and lacks some. The sample carries about 2,500,000 clones, approximately 92% recorded once. Sequencing was carried out using naive CD4+ T cells sorted from blood. Subset given: CD45RA+ positively selected. The receptor set was obtained from a man between 18 and 35 years old in good health.

The V gene is TRBV18, the J gene TRBJ1-5; D uncertain. Germline assignment: CDR1 KGHSH and CDR2 LQKENI. Between the trimmed V and J ends, which lost 2 bases and 3 bases, there was a span of 14 bases. The CDR3 consists of 16 residues. This chain's CDR3 is CASSPTEGRINQPQHF. CDR3 DNA sequence: TGTGCCAGCTCACCAACCGAGGGCAGGATCAATCAGCCCCAGCATTTT.

CDR3 amino acids: CASSSSPGRASYEQYF. CDR3 in DNA: TGTGCCAGCAGCTCATCCCCGGGCAGGGCCTCCTACGAGCAGTACTTC. This chain joins TRBV7-2 and TRBJ2-7; D may be TRBD1 (5 bases). Trimming took 4 bases from V and 0 from J, leaving 16 bases between them. The CDR3 contains 16 residues. Germline V lookup: CDR1 SGHTA, CDR2 FQGNSA.

This clone is a singleton in its sample. The rearrangement uses TRBV4-1 and TRBJ1-2; unclear D gene. The germline gives CDR1 MGHRA, CDR2 YSYEKL. V lost 0 bases, J lost 4 bases, and 12 bases lay in between. The CDR3 consists of 15 residues. CDR3 sequence reads: CASSQDLGAGYGYTF. CDR3 DNA: TGCGCCAGCAGCCAAGATTTGGGAGCTGGCTATGGCTACACCTTC.

V gene TRBV2 combines with J gene TRBJ2-7; 9 nucleotides line up with TRBD1. V lost 8 bases to trimming and J lost 7 bases; unmatched junction nucleotides: 9. Germline values: CDR1 SNHLY, CDR2 FYNNEI. The CDR3 is 13 amino acids. The CDR3 DNA reads as TGTGCCAGCGCTAACAGGGGGCTTGGGGAGCAGTACTTC. It yields the protein CASANRGLGEQYF.

V and J are TRBV6-1 and TRBJ2-3, with TRBD1 as a possible D gene (5 bases). Germline assignment: CDR1 MNHNS and CDR2 SASEGT. V was pared by 7 bases and J by 4 bases, with 18 bases between. The CDR3 covers 15 residues. The CDR3 region has the DNA TGTGCCAGCACCAGGGATCGGGCTCCCCCAGATACGCAGTATTTT. Protein product: CASTRDRAPPDTQYF.

The rearrangement joins TRBV5-4 to TRBJ2-7; D might be TRBD1 or TRBD2, each matching 5 bases. Germline assignment: CDR1 SGHNT and CDR2 YYREEE (reference sequence). V was pared by 4 bases and J by 0 bases, with 14 bases between. CDR3 length: 15 amino acids. The CDR3 spells CASSTGTSSSYEQYF. The CDR3, as DNA: TGTGCCAGCAGCACCGGGACCTCTAGCTCCTACGAGCAGTACTTC. Based on the CDR3 plus reference TRBV5-4 and TRBJ2-7, the full variable domain is ETGVTQSPTHLIKTRGQQVTLRCSSQSGHNTVSWYQQALGQGPQFIFQYYREEENGRGNFPPRFSGLQFPNYSSELNVNALELDDSALYLCASSTGTSSSYEQYFGPGTRLTVT.

The chain has TRBV7-3 and TRBJ2-7; D is perhaps TRBD1 or TRBD2 (5 bases each). The ends were cut back, 8 bases at V and 3 bases at J, with 5 bases in the middle. Per germline, CDR1 SGHTA and CDR2 FQGTGA. CDR3 length: 10 residues. The CDR3 sequence is CASGGYEQYF. CDR3 in DNA: TGTGCCAGCGGGGGCTACGAGCAGTACTTC. The whole variable domain, filled in from reference TRBV7-3 and TRBJ2-7, reads GAGVSQTPSNKVTEKGKYVELRCDPISGHTALYWYRQSLGQGPEFLIYFQGTGAADDSGLPNDRFFAVRPEGSVSTLKIQRTERGDSAVYLCASGGYEQYFGPGTRLTVT.

The V call is TRBV6-5, the J call TRBJ2-7, with 11 positions matching TRBD2. The CDR3 contains 14 residues. Germline V gives CDR1 MNHEY, CDR2 SVGAGI. Losses at the gene ends were 6 bases for V and 6 bases for J; bases not matched to a gene: 7. The CDR3 nucleotides are TGTGCCAGCAGCCGACTAGCGGGGAGGGTCGAGCAGTACTTC. The encoded protein is CASSRLAGRVEQYF.